The 2 T cell receptor beta chains below all came from one sample that was sequenced in a study of pediatric ulcerative colitis. The rectum was sampled with one to two pinch biopsies at colonoscopy. TCRdb's table, derived via immunoSEQ multiplex PCR, lists solely in-frame clones and lacks some. The sample holds fewer than 30,000 clones, approximately 71% seen once. The sequenced sample consisted of gut tissue. Receptor source: a boy under 18 with severe ulcerative colitis.

The chain recombines TRBV13 with TRBJ2-1; TRBD2 might be the D (6 bases). From germline, CDR1 is PRHDT and CDR2 FYEKMQ (reference sequence). CDR3 length: 14 residues. V lost 1 base, J lost 8 bases, and 12 bases lay in between. In nucleotides, the CDR3 is TGTGCCAGCAGCTTAGAATCTTCGGGGGATGAGCAGTTCTTC. Translating it yields CASSLESSGDEQFF.

This chain links TRBV6-5 with TRBJ1-1, with a tentative D call TRBD1 (5 bases). Germline V gene sequence: CDR1 MNHEY, CDR2 SVGAGI. This CDR3 spans 13 amino acids. V shed 4 bases and J shed 2 bases, with 8 bases lying between them. The CDR3 spells CASSLTANTEAFF. The CDR3 DNA reads TGTGCCAGCAGTTTGACAGCCAACACTGAAGCTTTCTTT.